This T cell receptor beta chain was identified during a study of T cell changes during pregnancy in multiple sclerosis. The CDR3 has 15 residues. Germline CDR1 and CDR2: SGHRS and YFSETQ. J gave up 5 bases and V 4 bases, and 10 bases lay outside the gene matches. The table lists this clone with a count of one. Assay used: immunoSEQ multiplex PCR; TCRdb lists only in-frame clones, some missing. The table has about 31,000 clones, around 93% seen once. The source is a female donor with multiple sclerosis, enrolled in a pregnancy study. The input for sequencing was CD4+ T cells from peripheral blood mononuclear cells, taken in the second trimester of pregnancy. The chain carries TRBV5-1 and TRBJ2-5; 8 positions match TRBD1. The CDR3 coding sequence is TGCGCCAGCAGCGTACCACAGGGGGTAGGGGAGACCCAGTACTTC. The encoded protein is CASSVPQGVGETQYF.